This TCR beta chain was documented in a study of CD8 T cells in ankylosing spondylitis. Notes on the study in general: In reactive arthritis synovial fluid and blood, some motif variants had been reported before. Disease-associated clones were reportedly significantly overrepresented in matched ankylosing spondylitis synovial fluid. Seemingly characteristic of ankylosing spondylitis blood was a TCR beta motif consisting of under ten highly homologous variants. With a CD8+ phenotype, disease-linked clones were relatively rare in peripheral blood.

Germline V gives CDR1 MNHEY, CDR2 SVGEGT. Trimming shortened V by 0 bases and J by 6 bases, and 11 bases separated the two germline ends. The CDR3 sequence is 14 residues long. Making use of molecular barcodes, quantitative 5'-RACE generated TCR beta libraries. MiXCR was run by TCRdb on the 5' RACE reads, yielding one entry per CDR3 protein. The data contain 700,000 to 850,000 distinct CDR3 sequences, approximately 12% of them singletons. Remarks on this clonotype: Its cognate antigen is unknown.

The specimen sequenced was blood, either unsorted or a sorted T cell fraction (not recorded which). The chain has TRBV6-2 or TRBV6-3 and TRBJ1-1; D is unresolved. The source is a male donor with ankylosing spondylitis. DNA for the CDR3: TGTGCCAGCAGTTACTCACGGGCAAACGCTGAAGCTTTCTTT. It specifies CASSYSRANAEAFF.